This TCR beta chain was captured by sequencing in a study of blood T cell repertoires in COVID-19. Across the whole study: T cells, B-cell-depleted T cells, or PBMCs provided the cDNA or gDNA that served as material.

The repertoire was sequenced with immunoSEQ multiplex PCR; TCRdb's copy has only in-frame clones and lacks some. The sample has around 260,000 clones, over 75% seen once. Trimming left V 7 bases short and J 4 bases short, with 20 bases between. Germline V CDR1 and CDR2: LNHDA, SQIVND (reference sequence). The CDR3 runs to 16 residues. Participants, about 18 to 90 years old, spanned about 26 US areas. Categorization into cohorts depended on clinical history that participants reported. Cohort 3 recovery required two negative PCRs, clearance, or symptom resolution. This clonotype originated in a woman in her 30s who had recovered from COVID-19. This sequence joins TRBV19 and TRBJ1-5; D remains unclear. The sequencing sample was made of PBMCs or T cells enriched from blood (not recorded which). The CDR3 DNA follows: TGTGCCAGTAATCCCCAAGACAAAGGTGGGAATCAGCCCCAGCATTTT. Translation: CASNPQDKGGNQPQHF.